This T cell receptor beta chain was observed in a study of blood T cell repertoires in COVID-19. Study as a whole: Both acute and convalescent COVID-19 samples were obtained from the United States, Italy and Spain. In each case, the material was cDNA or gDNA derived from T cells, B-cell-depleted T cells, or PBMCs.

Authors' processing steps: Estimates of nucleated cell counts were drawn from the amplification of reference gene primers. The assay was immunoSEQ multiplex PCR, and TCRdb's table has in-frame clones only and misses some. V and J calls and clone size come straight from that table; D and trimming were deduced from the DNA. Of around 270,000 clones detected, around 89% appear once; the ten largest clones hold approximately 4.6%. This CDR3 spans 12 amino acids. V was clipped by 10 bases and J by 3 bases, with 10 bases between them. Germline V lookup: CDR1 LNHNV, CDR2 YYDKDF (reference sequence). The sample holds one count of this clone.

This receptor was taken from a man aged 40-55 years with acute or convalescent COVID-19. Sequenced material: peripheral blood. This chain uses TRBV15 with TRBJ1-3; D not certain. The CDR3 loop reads CAIRTDGNTIYF. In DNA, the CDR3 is TGTGCCATTCGTACAGATGGAAACACCATATATTTT.